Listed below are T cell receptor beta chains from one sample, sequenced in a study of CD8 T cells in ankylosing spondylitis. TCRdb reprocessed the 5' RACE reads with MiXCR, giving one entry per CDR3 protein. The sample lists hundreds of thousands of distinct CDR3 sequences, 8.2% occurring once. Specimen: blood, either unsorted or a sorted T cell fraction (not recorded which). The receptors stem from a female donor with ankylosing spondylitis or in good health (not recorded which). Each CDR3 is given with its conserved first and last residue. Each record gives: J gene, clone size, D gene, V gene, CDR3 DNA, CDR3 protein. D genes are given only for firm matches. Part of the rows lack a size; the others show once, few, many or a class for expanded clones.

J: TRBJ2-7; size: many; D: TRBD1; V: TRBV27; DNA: TGTGCCAGCAGATCGACAGGGGGATCCTACGAGCAGTACTTC; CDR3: CASRSTGGSYEQYF
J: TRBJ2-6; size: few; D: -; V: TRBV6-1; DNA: TGTGCCAGTATGACAGCCTCTGGGGCCAACGTCCTGACTTTC; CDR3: CASMTASGANVLTF
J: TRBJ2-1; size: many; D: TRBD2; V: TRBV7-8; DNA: TGTGCCAGCAGCTTAGGGGTTGGTAGCGGGAGAGGGTCCTACAATGAGCAGTTCTTC; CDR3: CASSLGVGSGRGSYNEQFF
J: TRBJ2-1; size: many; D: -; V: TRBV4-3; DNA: TGCGCCAGCAGCCAAGATTACAATGAGCAGTTCTTC; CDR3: CASSQDYNEQFF
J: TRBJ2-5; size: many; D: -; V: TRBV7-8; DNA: TGTGCCAGCAGCTTTTATATCGGCAGCTTACAAGAGACCCAGTACTTC; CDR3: CASSFYIGSLQETQYF
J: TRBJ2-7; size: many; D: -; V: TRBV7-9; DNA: TGTGCCAGCAGCAACGAGCTGGTGACAGGCCGCTACGAGCAGTACTTC; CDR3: CASSNELVTGRYEQYF
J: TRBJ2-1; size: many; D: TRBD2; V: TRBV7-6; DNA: TGTGCCAGCAGCGGATCGACTAGCGGGATAGGCAATGAGCAGTTCTTC; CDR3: CASSGSTSGIGNEQFF
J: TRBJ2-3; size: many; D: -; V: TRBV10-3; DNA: TGTGCCATCAGTGGATTAGCGGAGGCCACAGATACGCAGTATTTT; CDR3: CAISGLAEATDTQYF
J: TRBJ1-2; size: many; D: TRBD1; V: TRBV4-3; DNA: TGCGCCAGCAGCCAGGCGACAGGGGGCGCCTATGGCTACACCTTC; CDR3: CASSQATGGAYGYTF
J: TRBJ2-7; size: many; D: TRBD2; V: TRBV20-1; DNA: TGCAGTGCTAGTTCGGCTAGCGGGAGAGCGGCCTACGAGCAGTACTTC; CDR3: CSASSASGRAAYEQYF
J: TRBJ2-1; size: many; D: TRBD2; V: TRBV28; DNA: TGTGCCAGCAGTCCGAGGCGGGCTAGCGGGAGGCTTGAGCAGTTCTTC; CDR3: CASSPRRASGRLEQFF
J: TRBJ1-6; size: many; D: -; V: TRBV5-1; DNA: TGCGCCAGCAGCCTGGGTATTTCACCCCTCCACTTT; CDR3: CASSLGISPLHF
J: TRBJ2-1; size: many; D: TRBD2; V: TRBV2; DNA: TGTGCCAGCGGGGCGTCTAGCGGGACGGTGGATGAGCAGTTCTTC; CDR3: CASGASSGTVDEQFF
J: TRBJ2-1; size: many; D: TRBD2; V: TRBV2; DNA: TGTGCCAGCAGTGATCCTGGGACTAGCGGGAACGATGAGCAGTTCTTC; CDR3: CASSDPGTSGNDEQFF
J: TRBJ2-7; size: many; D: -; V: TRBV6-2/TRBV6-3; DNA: TGTGCCAGCAATCACGATGGCATAAACTACGAGCAGTACTTC; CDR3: CASNHDGINYEQYF
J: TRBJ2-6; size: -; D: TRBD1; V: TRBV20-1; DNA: TGCAGTGCTAGAGTCCGGGACAGGGGTTCTGGGGCCAACGTCCTGACTTTC; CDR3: CSARVRDRGSGANVLTF